This TCR beta chain was identified during a study of breast tumors, draining lymph nodes, adjacent tissues. Each CDR3 protein is one row after TCRdb ran MiXCR on the multiplex PCR reads. The data show approximately 120,000 distinct CDR3 sequences, with 21% seen just once and roughly 2.4% held by the top ten. Whole-study results and caveats: That most tumor T cells come from lymph nodes remained unproven.

Germline V gene sequence: CDR1 SGHNT, CDR2 YENEEA. Trimming took off 1 base at V and 7 bases at J, with 8 bases between the two ends. The CDR3 loop spans 13 amino acids. Axillary draining lymph nodes of breast cancer patients supplied the node samples. This clonotype was observed at least ten times. Its antigen remains unknown. The source material was axillary lymph node tissue. The sequence was obtained from a female donor with breast cancer. Some clones in this sample may be carry-over from other donors' samples. The V call is TRBV11-3, the J call TRBJ2-1; D not certain. The DNA for the CDR3 is TGTGCCAGCAGCTTAGGGGCTACGAATGAGCAGTTCTTC. Its translation is CASSLGATNEQFF.